Listed here are 26 T cell receptor beta chains from one sample, sequenced in a study of T cells after posttransplantation cyclophosphamide. Produced via immunoSEQ multiplex PCR; TCRdb's table is partial and in-frame only. Of roughly 2,600 clones in the sample, around 85% were seen once. The sequenced material came from CD8+ T cells sorted from PBMCs. These receptors were obtained from a woman between 50 and 59 years old in good health and a related stem cell transplant donor.

This clone was recorded only once. The chain carries TRBV4-2 and TRBJ2-1; 10 bases align to TRBD2. This CDR3 region has 15 residues. CDR1 LGHNA and CDR2 YNFKEQ come from the germline V gene. The J segment lost 7 bases and the V segment lost 4 bases, leaving 7 bases of the junction unmatched. For the CDR3, the DNA is TGTGCCAGCAGCCCGCTAGCGGGAGCTGGGAATGAGCAGTTCTTC. Translated: CASSPLAGAGNEQFF.

The rearrangement uses TRBV6-6 and TRBJ1-1; 7 bases align to TRBD1. The CDR3 loop spans 13 amino acids. Trimming removed 4 bases from V and 5 bases from J; junction bases left unmatched: 4. In germline, CDR1 is MNHNY, CDR2 SVGAGI (reference sequence). The CDR3 here is CASSSGGGTEAFF. In DNA form, the CDR3 reads TGTGCCAGCAGTTCAGGGGGTGGAACTGAAGCTTTCTTT.

The chain links TRBV4-1 to TRBJ1-1, with D possibly being TRBD1 (6 bases). The CDR3 consists of 16 residues. V gave up 0 bases and J gave up 3 bases, with 14 bases separating them. The germline gives CDR1 MGHRA, CDR2 YSYEKL. CDR3 in amino acids: CASSQDPAGAYTEAFF. The CDR3 region has the DNA TGCGCCAGCAGCCAAGATCCGGCAGGGGCGTACACTGAAGCTTTCTTT.

This clone is a singleton in its sample. The chain uses TRBV19 and TRBJ2-7, with 7 bases that match TRBD1. Looked up from germline, CDR1 is LNHDA and CDR2 is SQIVND (reference sequence). The ends lost 6 bases at V and 2 bases at J; junction bases unmatched: 13. This CDR3 contains 16 residues. The CDR3, as DNA: TGTGCCAGTAGCCTTTCCCCGAGGGGGCTTCCCTACGAGCAGTACTTC. As protein: CASSLSPRGLPYEQYF.

The gene calls are TRBV10-3 and TRBJ2-1, with 11 bases identical to TRBD2. Germline assignment: CDR1 ENHRY and CDR2 SYGVKD. V lost 6 bases and J lost 7; bases outside the gene matches: 17. There are 18 residues in the CDR3. The CDR3 region is CAISGLAGLPLRGNEQFF. The CDR3 DNA reads as TGTGCCATCAGCGGACTAGCGGGTCTCCCCCTGAGGGGGAATGAGCAGTTCTTC.

This sequence joins TRBV6-1 and TRBJ1-2; TRBD1 aligns across 7 bases. CDR1 is MNHNS and CDR2 is SASEGT in the germline V gene. The CDR3 spans 14 residues. V lost 4 bases to trimming and J lost 6 bases; unmatched junction nucleotides: 8. The CDR3 loop is CASSAWGQIDGYTF. The CDR3 DNA sequence: TGTGCCAGCAGTGCCTGGGGACAGATTGATGGCTACACCTTC.

The chain carries TRBV14 and TRBJ2-7; a possible D gene is TRBD1 (5 bases). Trimming removed 0 bases at V and 7 bases at J, with 13 bases between. CDR3 size: 14 residues. Germline V gene sequence: CDR1 SGHDN, CDR2 FVKESK. The CDR3 DNA follows: TGTGCCAGCAGCCAAGAGGTCAGGGCTCGGGAGCAGTACTTC. It translates to CASSQEVRAREQYF.

The V and J genes are TRBV10-2 and TRBJ2-1; 9 bases line up with TRBD2. Trimming took 3 bases from V and 6 from J; bases not matched to a gene: 6. Germline loops: CDR1 WSHSY, CDR2 SAAADI. CDR3 length equals 15 residues. This CDR3 is CASSDIAGVINEQFF. CDR3 in DNA: TGCGCCAGCAGTGATATAGCGGGAGTGATCAATGAGCAGTTCTTC.

This chain uses TRBV5-8 with TRBJ2-7; D uncertain. The CDR3 has 13 residues. Germline V lookup: CDR1 SGHTS, CDR2 YDEGEE. Trimming stripped 0 bases from V and 3 bases from J, with 7 bases between. Here the CDR3 reads CASSLGHLYEQYF. For the CDR3, the DNA is TGTGCCAGCAGCTTGGGACACCTCTACGAGCAGTACTTC.

The genes are TRBV9 and TRBJ2-7, with D possibly TRBD2 on 5 matching bases. V dropped 3 bases and J dropped 6 bases, with 13 bases sitting between them. The CDR3 totals 13 residues. Germline CDR1 SGDLS, CDR2 YYNGEE. The DNA for the CDR3 is TGTGCCAGCAGCGGCGGGTCCTGGGGCGAGCAGTACTTC. It codes for CASSGGSWGEQYF.

This rearrangement joins TRBV2 to TRBJ2-2; D ambiguous. V was clipped by 3 bases and J by 6 bases, with 14 bases between them. The CDR3 consists of 15 residues. Germline values: CDR1 SNHLY, CDR2 FYNNEI. CDR3 amino acids: CASSDAEMRPGELFF. The CDR3 DNA reads as TGTGCCAGCAGTGACGCGGAAATGAGGCCCGGGGAGCTGTTTTTT.

The chain combines TRBV7-8 with TRBJ1-1; TRBD1 is a possible D gene (5 bases). Trimming cost V 3 bases and J 5 bases, with 10 bases left between them. Looked up from germline, CDR1 is SGHVS and CDR2 is FQNEAQ. CDR3 length equals 13 residues. CDR3 amino acids: CASSLGEGTEAFF. In nucleotides, the CDR3 is TGTGCCAGCAGCTTGGGGGAGGGTACTGAAGCTTTCTTT.

The count of this clone is one. The chain recombines TRBV2 with TRBJ2-1; no clear D gene. Trimming cost V 2 bases and J 0 bases, with 8 bases left between them. The CDR3 runs 15 residues. Germline V gene data show CDR1 as SNHLY and CDR2 as FYNNEI. CDR3 sequence reads: CASSEYASSYNEQFF. The CDR3 coding sequence is TGTGCCAGCAGTGAATATGCTAGCTCCTACAATGAGCAGTTCTTC.

In DNA, the CDR3 is TGTGCCAGCAGTCCCCCTAGCGGCCAACTAACCTACGAGCAGTACTTC. This gives the protein CASSPPSGQLTYEQYF. This chain joins TRBV2 and TRBJ2-7; 7 bases agree with TRBD2. The CDR3 runs 16 residues. V dropped 5 bases and J dropped 2; count of bases not matched to a gene: 12. Germline lookup yields CDR1 SNHLY and CDR2 FYNNEI.

This clone showed up just once. The chain is built from TRBV10-1 and TRBJ2-1; 7 bases align to TRBD1. Losses at the gene ends were 0 bases for V and 3 bases for J; bases not matched to a gene: 8. The CDR3 loop spans 17 amino acids. Per germline, CDR1 WNHNN and CDR2 SYGVQD (reference sequence). CDR3 in amino acids: CASSESTRRGLYNEQFF. Here the CDR3 DNA reads TGCGCCAGCAGTGAGTCGACTCGAAGGGGGCTCTACAATGAGCAGTTCTTC.

CDR3 sequence: CASSGSRDRAMNTEAFF. CDR3 sequence (DNA): TGCGCCAGCAGCGGGTCCCGGGACAGGGCGATGAACACTGAAGCTTTCTTT. The chain employs TRBV5-1 and TRBJ1-1, with 9 positions matching TRBD1. The CDR3 has 17 amino acids. The junction had 10 bases not matched to a gene; V was cut back by 4 bases and J by 0 bases. CDR1 SGHRS and CDR2 YFSETQ come from the germline V gene.

Here the CDR3 DNA reads TGTGCCAGCAGCTTAGGACGAGGGCCTGAAGCTTTCTTT. As protein: CASSLGRGPEAFF. This chain joins TRBV11-2 and TRBJ1-1, with D unclear. There are 13 residues in the CDR3. The V and J ends lost 1 base and 6 bases respectively, with 9 bases between them. The germline gives CDR1 SGHAT, CDR2 FQNNGV.

The DNA for the CDR3 is TGTGCCAGCATGGGTATCGGGGGAAACATTCAGTACTTC. Translated, it gives CASMGIGGNIQYF. J is TRBJ2-4 and V is TRBV25-1; D is perhaps TRBD2 (6 bases). From germline, CDR1 is MGHDK and CDR2 SYGVNS. V was trimmed by 7 bases and J by 6 bases, leaving 13 bases between them. CDR3 length: 13 amino acids. The full variable domain, rest sourced from reference TRBV25-1 and TRBJ2-4, is EADIYQTPRYLVIGTGKKITLECSQTMGHDKMYWYQQDPGMELHLIHYSYGVNSTEKGDLSSESTVSRIRTEHFPLTLESARPSHTSQYLCASMGIGGNIQYFGAGTRLSVL.

The V and J genes are TRBV28 and TRBJ2-2; 7 bases are a match to TRBD1. Germline loops: CDR1 MDHEN, CDR2 SYDVKM. The CDR3 is 15 residues long. The ends lost 5 bases at V and 5 bases at J; junction bases unmatched: 8. The CDR3 nucleotides are TGTGCCAGCAGTAACAGGGGTGTAAGGACCGGGGAGCTGTTTTTT. Translation: CASSNRGVRTGELFF. Combining the CDR3 with reference TRBV28 and TRBJ2-2 gives the whole variable domain DVKVTQSSRYLVKRTGEKVFLECVQDMDHENMFWYRQDPGLGLRLIYFSYDVKMKEKGDIPEGYSVSREKKERFSLILESASTNQTSMYLCASSNRGVRTGELFFGEGSRLTVL.

The V call is TRBV28, the J call TRBJ2-3; 12 bases line up with TRBD2. Germline V gene sequence: CDR1 MDHEN, CDR2 SYDVKM. The CDR3 spans 16 residues. V dropped 8 bases and J dropped 2; count of bases not matched to a gene: 8. The chain's CDR3 is CASVGGLAGPTDTQYF. The DNA for the CDR3 is TGTGCCAGCGTAGGAGGACTAGCGGGACCCACAGATACGCAGTATTTT.

This clone was picked up a small number of times. The J gene is TRBJ2-7, the V gene TRBV30; D remains ambiguous. The V and J ends lost 5 bases and 0 bases respectively, with 14 bases between them. This CDR3 is built from 14 residues. CDR1 and CDR2 (germline): GTSNPN, SVGIG (reference sequence). The CDR3 DNA follows: TGTGCCTGGGAAACGACAACCGACTCCTACGAGCAGTACTTC. This encodes CAWETTTDSYEQYF. Combining the CDR3 with reference TRBV30 and TRBJ2-7 gives the whole variable domain SQTIHQWPATLVQPVGSPLSLECTVEGTSNPNLYWYRQAAGRGLQLLFYSVGIGQISSEVPQNLSASRPQDRQFILSSKKLLLSDSGFYLCAWETTTDSYEQYFGPGTRLTVT.

The chain employs TRBV5-1 and TRBJ2-2, with D tentatively TRBD2 (6 bases). Per the germline V gene, CDR1 is SGHRS and CDR2 is YFSETQ. Between the trimmed V and J ends, which lost 4 bases and 1 base, there was a span of 8 bases. CDR3 length equals 14 residues. The CDR3 loop is CASSLGGNTGELFF. In DNA, the CDR3 is TGCGCCAGCAGCCTCGGGGGGAACACCGGGGAGCTGTTTTTT.

This clone was found a few times. V usage is TRBV6-5 and J usage is TRBJ1-1, with unresolved D. Trimming cost V 5 bases and J 3 bases, with 10 bases left between them. The CDR3 contains 13 residues. The germline CDR1 and CDR2 sequences are MNHEY and SVGAGI. In nucleotides, the CDR3 is TGTGCCAGCAGTGATAGGGAGTACACTGAAGCTTTCTTT. Its protein is CASSDREYTEAFF.

Turning to this clone: In the same sample, other DNA sequences code for this CDR3. The chain uses TRBV6-1 and TRBJ1-6; 8 nucleotides match TRBD1. Germline CDR1 is MNHNS and CDR2 is SASEGT. V gave up 6 bases and J gave up 7 bases; unmatched junction bases: 8. The CDR3 is 15 amino acids. CDR3 coding DNA: TGTGCCAGCAGGGAGAGACAGGGGCCAAATTCACCCCTCCACTTT. This encodes CASRERQGPNSPLHF.

V gene TRBV6-5 combines with J gene TRBJ2-1, with D perhaps matching TRBD1 (5 bases). The CDR3 consists of 16 residues. The ends were cut back, 0 bases at V and 0 bases at J, with 9 bases in the middle. Germline V lookup: CDR1 MNHEY, CDR2 SVGAGI. This CDR3 is CASSYSTAISYNEQFF. CDR3 DNA: TGTGCCAGCAGTTACTCGACAGCTATCTCCTACAATGAGCAGTTCTTC.

The rearrangement links TRBV13 to TRBJ2-5, with 10 nucleotides matching TRBD2. This CDR3 spans 16 amino acids. Germline V gene lookup returns CDR1 PRHDT and CDR2 FYEKMQ (reference sequence). V was clipped by 5 bases and J by 5 bases; unmatched bases: 11. CDR3 DNA: TGTGCCAGCAGCGCCGGGAGCGGGAGGGCCTCTGAGACCCAGTACTTC. Translated, it gives CASSAGSGRASETQYF.